Sequencing of this T cell receptor (beta chain) was carried out in a study of CD8 T cells in ankylosing spondylitis. This CDR3 has 13 residues. Germline CDR1 is SGHDN and CDR2 is FVKESK. V lost 4 bases to trimming and J lost 4 bases, with 10 bases between them. For TCR beta, libraries came from quantitative 5'-RACE with molecular barcodes. TCRdb processed the 5' RACE reads anew with MiXCR; each CDR3 protein has one entry. The sample has a few hundred thousand distinct CDR3 sequences, 15% to 25% seen once. Study-level points and caveats: Ankylosing spondylitis blood seemed to carry a telltale TCR beta motif made of under 10 highly homologous variants. Matched synovial fluid from ankylosing spondylitis patients was reported to be enriched for disease-linked clones.

This clonotype appeared a few times. Antigen: not known. V usage is TRBV14 and J usage is TRBJ1-2, with D perhaps matching TRBD1 (5 bases). Sequenced input: blood, either unsorted or a sorted T cell fraction (not recorded which). This TCR came from a male donor with ankylosing spondylitis or in good health (not recorded which). This CDR3 reads CASSLRQIYGYTF. In nucleotides, the CDR3 is TGTGCCAGCAGCCTAAGACAGATCTATGGCTACACCTTC.